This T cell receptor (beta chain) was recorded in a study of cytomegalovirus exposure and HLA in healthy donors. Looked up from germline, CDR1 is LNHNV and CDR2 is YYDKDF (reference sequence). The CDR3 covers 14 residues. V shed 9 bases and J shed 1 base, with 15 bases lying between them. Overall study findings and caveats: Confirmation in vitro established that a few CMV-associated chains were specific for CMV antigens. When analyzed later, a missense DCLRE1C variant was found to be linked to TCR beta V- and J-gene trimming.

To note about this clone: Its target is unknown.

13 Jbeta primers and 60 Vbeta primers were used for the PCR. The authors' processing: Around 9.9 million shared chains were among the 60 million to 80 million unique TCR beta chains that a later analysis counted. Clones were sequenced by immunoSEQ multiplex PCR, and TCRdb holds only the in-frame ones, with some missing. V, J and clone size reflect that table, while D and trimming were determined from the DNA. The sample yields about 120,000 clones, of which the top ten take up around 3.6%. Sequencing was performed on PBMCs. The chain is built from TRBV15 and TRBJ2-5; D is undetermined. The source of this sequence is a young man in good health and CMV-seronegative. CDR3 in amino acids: CATLGSESQETQYF. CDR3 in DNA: TGTGCCACATTAGGTTCGGAGTCCCAAGAGACCCAGTACTTC.